This T cell receptor beta chain was captured by sequencing in a study of chemoradiotherapy in HPV16-positive cancers. General study findings and limits: HPV-specific T cells were functionally defined from only a couple of HPV16-positive patients. During treatment, candidate HPV-specific clones and E7-related motifs expanded in tumor.

The length of the CDR3 is 14 residues. Trimming stripped 2 bases from V and 6 bases from J, with 13 bases between. CDR1 is SGHVS, CDR2 FQNEAQ, per germline. In regard to this clone: Its antigen is as yet unknown.

Generated by immunoSEQ multiplex PCR, the TCRdb table keeps only in-frame clones and is missing some. The sample holds 9,900 or so clones; about 80% are singletons and the top ten take about 13%. Over chemoradiotherapy, repertoires were sampled more than once. The V and J genes are TRBV7-8 and TRBJ1-1, with a weak D call TRBD1 (6 bases). The sample here was tumor tissue, taken from a patient who underwent chemoradiotherapy. The receptor's source is a human donor with HPV-associated anogenital cancer. The CDR3 nucleotides are TGTGCCAGCAGCTTAAGGGGGGAACACTCTGAAGCTTTCTTT. Protein: CASSLRGEHSEAFF.